This T cell receptor beta chain stems from a study of blood T cell repertoires in COVID-19. Original processing methods: Reference gene primers were amplified, and this amplification served to estimate nucleated cell counts. Here immunoSEQ multiplex PCR was the method, and the copy in TCRdb shows in-frame clones only, minus some. V, J and clone size are taken as reported in that table, and D and trimming were inferred from the DNA itself. The sample shows 85,000 to 95,000 clones, more than 70% of them seen only once. The ends were cut back, 4 bases at V and 2 bases at J, with 11 bases in the middle. CDR1 SNHLY and CDR2 FYNNEI come from the germline V gene. CDR3 size: 14 residues.

Sequencing was carried out using peripheral blood. The chain recombines TRBV2 with TRBJ1-2; the D gene is possibly TRBD1 (5 bases). The sequence derives from a human donor with acute or convalescent COVID-19. The donor label of this sample is uncertain. CDR3 bases: TGTGCCAGCAGTGTAAAACAGGCCAACTATGGCTACACCTTC. Amino acids: CASSVKQANYGYTF.